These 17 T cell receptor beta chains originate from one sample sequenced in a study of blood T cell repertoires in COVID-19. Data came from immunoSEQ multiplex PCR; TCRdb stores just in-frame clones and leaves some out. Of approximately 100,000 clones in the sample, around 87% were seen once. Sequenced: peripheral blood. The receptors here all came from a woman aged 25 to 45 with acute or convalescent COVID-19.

CDR3 amino acids: CASCRGSHGTYTQYF. The CDR3 nucleotides read TGTGCCAGCTGTCGGGGATCACACGGAACTTATACGCAGTATTTT. The chain is built from TRBV6-5 and TRBJ2-3, with a weak D call TRBD2 (5 bases). CDR3 length: 15 amino acids. The germline V gene has CDR1 MNHEY and CDR2 SVGAGI. Trimming stripped 8 bases from V and 7 bases from J, with 22 bases between.

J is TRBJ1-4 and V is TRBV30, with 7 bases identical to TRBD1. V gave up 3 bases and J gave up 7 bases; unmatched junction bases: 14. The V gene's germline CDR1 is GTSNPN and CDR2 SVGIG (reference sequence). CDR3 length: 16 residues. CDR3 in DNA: TGTGCCTGGAGCGCTCTCCAGGGGGGATTCGGTGAAAAACTGTTTTTT. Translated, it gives CAWSALQGGFGEKLFF. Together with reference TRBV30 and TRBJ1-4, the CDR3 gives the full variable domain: SQTIHQWPATLVQPVGSPLSLECTVEGTSNPNLYWYRQAAGRGLQLLFYSVGIGQISSEVPQNLSASRPQDRQFILSSKKLLLSDSGFYLCAWSALQGGFGEKLFFGSGTQLSVL.

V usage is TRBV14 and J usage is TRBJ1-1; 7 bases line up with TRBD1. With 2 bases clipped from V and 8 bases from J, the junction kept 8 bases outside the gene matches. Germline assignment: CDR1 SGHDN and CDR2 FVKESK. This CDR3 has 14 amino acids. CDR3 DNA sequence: TGTGCCAGCAGCCAACTGACAGGGTCCCCCGAAGCTTTCTTT. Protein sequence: CASSQLTGSPEAFF.

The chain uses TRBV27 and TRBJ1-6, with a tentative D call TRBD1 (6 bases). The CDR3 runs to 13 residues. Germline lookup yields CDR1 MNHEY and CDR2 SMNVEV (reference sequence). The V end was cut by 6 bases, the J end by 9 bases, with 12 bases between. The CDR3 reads CASRTGGPSPLHF. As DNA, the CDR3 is TGTGCCAGCAGAACCGGGGGGCCTTCACCCCTCCACTTT.

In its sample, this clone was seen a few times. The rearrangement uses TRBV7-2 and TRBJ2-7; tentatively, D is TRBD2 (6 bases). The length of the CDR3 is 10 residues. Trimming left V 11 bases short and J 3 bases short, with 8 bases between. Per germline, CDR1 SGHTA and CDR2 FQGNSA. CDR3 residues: CAVGSYEQYF. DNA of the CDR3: TGTGCCGTCGGGAGCTACGAGCAGTACTTC.

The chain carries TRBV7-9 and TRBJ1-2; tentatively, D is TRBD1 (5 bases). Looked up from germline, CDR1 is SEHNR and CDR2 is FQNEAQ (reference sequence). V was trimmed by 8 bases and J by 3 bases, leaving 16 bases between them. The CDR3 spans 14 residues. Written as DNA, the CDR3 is TGTGCCAGCCTTGGGGGAGGGGAGGACTATGGCTACACCTTC. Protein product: CASLGGGEDYGYTF. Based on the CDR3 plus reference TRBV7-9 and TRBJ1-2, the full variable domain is DTGVSQNPRHKITKRGQNVTFRCDPISEHNRLYWYRQTLGQGPEFLTYFQNEAQLEKSRLLSDRFSAERPKGSFSTLEIQRTEQGDSAMYLCASLGGGEDYGYTFGSGTRLTVV.

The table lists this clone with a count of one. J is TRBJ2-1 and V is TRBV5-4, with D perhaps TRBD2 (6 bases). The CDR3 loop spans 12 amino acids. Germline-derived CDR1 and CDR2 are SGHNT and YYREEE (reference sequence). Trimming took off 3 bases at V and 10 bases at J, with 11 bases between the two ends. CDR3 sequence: CASSWLGGEQFF. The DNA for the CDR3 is TGTGCCAGCAGCTGGTTGGGAGGCGAGCAGTTCTTC.

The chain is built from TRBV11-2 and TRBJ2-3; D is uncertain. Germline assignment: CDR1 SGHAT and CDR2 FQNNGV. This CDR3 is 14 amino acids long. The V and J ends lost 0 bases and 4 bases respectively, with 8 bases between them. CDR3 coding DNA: TGTGCCAGCAGCTTAGAATCGGGTTCAGATACGCAGTATTTT. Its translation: CASSLESGSDTQYF.

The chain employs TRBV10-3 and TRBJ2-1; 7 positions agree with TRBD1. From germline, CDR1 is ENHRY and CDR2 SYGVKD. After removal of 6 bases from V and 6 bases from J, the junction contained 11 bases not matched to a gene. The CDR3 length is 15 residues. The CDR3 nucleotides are TGTGCCATCAGGGGGGCAGAGGGGGCGGGCAATGAGCAGTTCTTC. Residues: CAIRGAEGAGNEQFF.

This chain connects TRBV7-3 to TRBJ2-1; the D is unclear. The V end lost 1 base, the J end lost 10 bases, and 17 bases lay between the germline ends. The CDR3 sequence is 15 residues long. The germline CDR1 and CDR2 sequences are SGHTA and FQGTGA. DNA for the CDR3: TGTGCCAGCAGCTTAAAATCGCCCGGGTCTGGGGAGCAGTTCTTC. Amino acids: CASSLKSPGSGEQFF.

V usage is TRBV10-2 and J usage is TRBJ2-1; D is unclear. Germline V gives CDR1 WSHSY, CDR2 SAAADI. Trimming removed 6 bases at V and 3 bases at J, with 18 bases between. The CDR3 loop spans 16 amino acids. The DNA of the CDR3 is TGCGCCAGCAGGGTTCCAACAGCTGCCCTCTACAATGAGCAGTTCTTC. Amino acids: CASRVPTAALYNEQFF.

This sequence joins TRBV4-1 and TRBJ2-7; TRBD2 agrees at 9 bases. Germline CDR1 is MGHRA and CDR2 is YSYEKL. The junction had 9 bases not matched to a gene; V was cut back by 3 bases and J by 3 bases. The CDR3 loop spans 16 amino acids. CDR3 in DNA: TGCGCCAGCAGCCATATAGCGGGGGCAGATCACTACGAGCAGTACTTC. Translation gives CASSHIAGADHYEQYF.

The CDR3 bases are TGTGCCACCAGCAGAGAGGCATACAATGAGCAGTTCTTC. This codes for CATSREAYNEQFF. This chain uses TRBV15 with TRBJ2-1; D is ambiguous. The CDR3 totals 13 residues. The ends were cut back, 0 bases at V and 4 bases at J, with 4 bases in the middle. The germline V gene has CDR1 LNHNV and CDR2 YYDKDF (reference sequence). Using reference TRBV15 and TRBJ2-1 for the parts outside the CDR3, the full variable domain is DAMVIQNPRYQVTQFGKPVTLSCSQTLNHNVMYWYQQKSSQAPKLLFHYYDKDFNNEADTPDNFQSRRPNTSFCFLDIRSPGLGDTAMYLCATSREAYNEQFFGPGTRLTVL.

The CDR3 protein is CASSAWSDSNQPQHF. The CDR3 nucleotides are TGTGCCAGCAGTGCGTGGTCTGATAGCAATCAGCCCCAGCATTTT. This chain links TRBV9 with TRBJ1-5, with D uncertain. V dropped 5 bases and J dropped 0 bases, with 12 bases sitting between them. Germline CDR1 is SGDLS and CDR2 is YYNGEE. This CDR3 comprises 15 residues.

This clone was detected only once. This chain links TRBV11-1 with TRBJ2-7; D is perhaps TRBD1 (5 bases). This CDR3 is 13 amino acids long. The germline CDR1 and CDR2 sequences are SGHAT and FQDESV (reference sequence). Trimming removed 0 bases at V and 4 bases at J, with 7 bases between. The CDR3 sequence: CASSLARQYEQYF. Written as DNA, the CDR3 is TGTGCCAGCAGCTTAGCAAGACAGTACGAGCAGTACTTC.

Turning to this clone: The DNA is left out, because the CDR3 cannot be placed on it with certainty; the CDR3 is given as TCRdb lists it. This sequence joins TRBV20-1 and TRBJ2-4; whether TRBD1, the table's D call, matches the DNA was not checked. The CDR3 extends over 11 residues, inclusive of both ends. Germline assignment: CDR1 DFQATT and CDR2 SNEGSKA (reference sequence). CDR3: CSARFGQGSHF.

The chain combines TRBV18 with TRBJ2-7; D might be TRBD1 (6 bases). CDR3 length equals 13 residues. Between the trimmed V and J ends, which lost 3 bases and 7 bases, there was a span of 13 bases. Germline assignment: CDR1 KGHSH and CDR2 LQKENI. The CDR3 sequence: CASSPNRAGEQYF. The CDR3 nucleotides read TGTGCCAGCTCACCCAACAGGGCCGGAGAGCAGTACTTC.